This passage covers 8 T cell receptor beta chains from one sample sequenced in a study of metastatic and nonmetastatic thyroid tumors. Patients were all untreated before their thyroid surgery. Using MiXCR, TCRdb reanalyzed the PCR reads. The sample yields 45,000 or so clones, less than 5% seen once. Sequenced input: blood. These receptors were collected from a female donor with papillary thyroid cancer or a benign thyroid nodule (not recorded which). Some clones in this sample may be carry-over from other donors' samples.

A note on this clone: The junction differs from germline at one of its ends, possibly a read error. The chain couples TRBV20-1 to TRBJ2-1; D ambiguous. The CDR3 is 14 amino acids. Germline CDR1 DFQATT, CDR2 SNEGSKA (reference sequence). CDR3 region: CSASPMTRHNDQFF. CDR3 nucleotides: TGCAGTGCTAGCCCGATGACTCGCCACAATGATCAGTTCTTC.

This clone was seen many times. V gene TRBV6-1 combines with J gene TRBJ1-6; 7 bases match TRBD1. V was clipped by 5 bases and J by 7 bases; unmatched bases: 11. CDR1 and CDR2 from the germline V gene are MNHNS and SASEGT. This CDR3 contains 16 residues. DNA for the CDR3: TGTGCCAGCAGTTATTCCCCGGGACAGCCCAATTCACCCCTCCACTTT. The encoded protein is CASSYSPGQPNSPLHF.

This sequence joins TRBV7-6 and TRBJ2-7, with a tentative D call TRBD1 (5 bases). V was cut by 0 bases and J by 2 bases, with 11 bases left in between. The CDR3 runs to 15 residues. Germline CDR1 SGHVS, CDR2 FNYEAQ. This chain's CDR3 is CASSLAGRGAYEQYF. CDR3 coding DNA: TGTGCCAGCAGCTTAGCTGGTAGGGGTGCCTACGAGCAGTACTTC.

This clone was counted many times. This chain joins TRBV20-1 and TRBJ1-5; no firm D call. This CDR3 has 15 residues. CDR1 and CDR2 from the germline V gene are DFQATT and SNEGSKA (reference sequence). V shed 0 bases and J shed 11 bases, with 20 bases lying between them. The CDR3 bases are TGCAGTGCTAGAGATCCGGCCACTCCCCGGGTGTCCCAGCATTTT. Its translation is CSARDPATPRVSQHF.

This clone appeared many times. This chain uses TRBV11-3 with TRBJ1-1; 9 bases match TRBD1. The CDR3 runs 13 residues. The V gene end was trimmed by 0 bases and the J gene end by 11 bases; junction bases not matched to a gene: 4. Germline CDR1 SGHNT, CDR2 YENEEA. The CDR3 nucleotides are TGTGCCAGCAGCTTAGAATGGGACAGGGCGGCTTTCTTT. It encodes CASSLEWDRAAFF.

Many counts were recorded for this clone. For the CDR3, the DNA is TGCAGTGCCACTAGGGTGAACACCGGGGAGCTGTTTTTT. It codes for CSATRVNTGELFF. The chain uses TRBV20-1 and TRBJ2-2, with a weak D call TRBD2 (5 bases). V lost 6 bases, J lost 1 base, and 9 bases lay in between. This CDR3 spans 13 amino acids. Germline loops: CDR1 DFQATT, CDR2 SNEGSKA (reference sequence).

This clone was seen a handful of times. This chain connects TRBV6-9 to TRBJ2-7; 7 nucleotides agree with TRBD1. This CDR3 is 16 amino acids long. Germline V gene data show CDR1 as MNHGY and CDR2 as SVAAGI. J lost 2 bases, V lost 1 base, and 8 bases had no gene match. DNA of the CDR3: TGTGCCAGCAGTTATTGGACCGGGACAGATCCCTACGAGCAGTACTTC. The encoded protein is CASSYWTGTDPYEQYF.

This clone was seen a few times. CDR3 region: CASSEDSGSYNEQFF. The CDR3 nucleotides are TGTGCCAGCAGTGAAGATAGCGGGAGTTACAATGAGCAGTTCTTC. The V gene is TRBV6-1, the J gene TRBJ2-1, with 9 bases fitting TRBD2. Losses at the gene ends were 1 base for V and 4 bases for J; bases not matched to a gene: 2. The CDR3 spans 15 residues. The germline V gene encodes CDR1 MNHNS and CDR2 SASEGT.